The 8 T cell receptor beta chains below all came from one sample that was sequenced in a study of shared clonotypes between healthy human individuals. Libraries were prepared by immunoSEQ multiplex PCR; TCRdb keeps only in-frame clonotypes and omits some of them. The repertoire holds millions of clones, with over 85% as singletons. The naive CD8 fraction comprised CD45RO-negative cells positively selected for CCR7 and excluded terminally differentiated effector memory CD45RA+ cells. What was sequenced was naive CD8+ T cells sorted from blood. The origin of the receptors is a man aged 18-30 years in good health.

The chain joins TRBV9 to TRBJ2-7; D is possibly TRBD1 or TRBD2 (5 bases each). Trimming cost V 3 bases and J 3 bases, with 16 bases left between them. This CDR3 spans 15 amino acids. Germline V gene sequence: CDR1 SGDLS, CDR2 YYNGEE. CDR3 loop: CASSGTGTDIYEQYF. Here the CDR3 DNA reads TGTGCCAGCAGCGGAACCGGGACGGACATCTACGAGCAGTACTTC.

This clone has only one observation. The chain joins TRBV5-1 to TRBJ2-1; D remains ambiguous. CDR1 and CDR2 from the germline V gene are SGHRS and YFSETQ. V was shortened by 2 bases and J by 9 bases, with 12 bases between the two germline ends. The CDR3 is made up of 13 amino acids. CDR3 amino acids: CASSLGEWGEQFF. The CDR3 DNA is TGCGCCAGCAGCTTAGGTGAATGGGGTGAGCAGTTCTTC.

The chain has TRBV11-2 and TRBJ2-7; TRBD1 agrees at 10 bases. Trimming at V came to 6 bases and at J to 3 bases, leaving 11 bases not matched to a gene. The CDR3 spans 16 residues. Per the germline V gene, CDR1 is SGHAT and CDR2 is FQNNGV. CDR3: CASRNPGTGVIYEQYF. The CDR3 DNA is TGTGCCAGCAGAAATCCCGGGACAGGGGTAATCTACGAGCAGTACTTC.

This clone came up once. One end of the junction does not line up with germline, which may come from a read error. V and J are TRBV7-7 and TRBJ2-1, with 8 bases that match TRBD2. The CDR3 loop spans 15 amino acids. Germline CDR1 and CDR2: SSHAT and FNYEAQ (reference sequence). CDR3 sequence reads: CASSLGAGAYNEQFF. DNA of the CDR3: TGTGCTAGCAGCTTAGGAGCGGGGGCCTACAATGAGCAGTTCTTC.

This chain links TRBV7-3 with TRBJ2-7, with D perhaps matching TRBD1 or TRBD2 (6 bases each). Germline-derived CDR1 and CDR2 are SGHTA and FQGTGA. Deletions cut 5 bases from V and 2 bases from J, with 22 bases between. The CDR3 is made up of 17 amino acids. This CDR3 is CASSQWRSGDFAYEQYF. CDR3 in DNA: TGTGCCAGCAGCCAATGGCGTTCAGGGGACTTTGCCTACGAGCAGTACTTC.

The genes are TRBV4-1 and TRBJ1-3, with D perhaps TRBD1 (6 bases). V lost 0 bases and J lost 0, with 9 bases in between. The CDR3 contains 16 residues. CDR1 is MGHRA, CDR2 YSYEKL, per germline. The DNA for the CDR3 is TGCGCCAGCAGCCAAGAAGGACAGTACTCTGGAAACACCATATATTTT. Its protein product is CASSQEGQYSGNTIYF.

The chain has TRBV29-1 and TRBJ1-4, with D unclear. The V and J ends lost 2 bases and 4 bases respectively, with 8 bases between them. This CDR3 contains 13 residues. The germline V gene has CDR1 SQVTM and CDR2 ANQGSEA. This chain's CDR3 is CSVESGINEKLFF. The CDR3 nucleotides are TGCAGCGTTGAATCCGGGATTAATGAAAAACTGTTTTTT.

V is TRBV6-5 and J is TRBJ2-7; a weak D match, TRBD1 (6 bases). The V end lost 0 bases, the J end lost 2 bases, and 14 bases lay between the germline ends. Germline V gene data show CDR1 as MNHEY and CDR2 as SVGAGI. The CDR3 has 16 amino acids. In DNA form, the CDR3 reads TGTGCCAGCAGTTACTCACAGGGTCTCGCTCCCTACGAGCAGTACTTC. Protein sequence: CASSYSQGLAPYEQYF.